A single count supports the clone carrying this T cell receptor (beta chain). This entry belongs to a study of technical replicates of blood from a few donors. V lost 10 bases to trimming and J lost 4 bases, with 14 bases between them. The CDR3 runs 13 residues. Germline CDR1 ENHRY, CDR2 SYGVKD. Using immunoSEQ multiplex PCR, the repertoire was profiled, and TCRdb retains in-frame clones only, with some absent. The sample lists 75,000 to 100,000 clones, about 96% occurring once. The genes are TRBV10-3 and TRBJ2-1, with D maybe TRBD2 (6 bases). The sequencing sample was made of T cells isolated from PBMCs. The sequence derives from a human donor in good health. CDR3 amino acids: CATGGATYNEQFF. The DNA of the CDR3 is TGTGCCACCGGCGGGGCCACGTACAATGAGCAGTTCTTC.